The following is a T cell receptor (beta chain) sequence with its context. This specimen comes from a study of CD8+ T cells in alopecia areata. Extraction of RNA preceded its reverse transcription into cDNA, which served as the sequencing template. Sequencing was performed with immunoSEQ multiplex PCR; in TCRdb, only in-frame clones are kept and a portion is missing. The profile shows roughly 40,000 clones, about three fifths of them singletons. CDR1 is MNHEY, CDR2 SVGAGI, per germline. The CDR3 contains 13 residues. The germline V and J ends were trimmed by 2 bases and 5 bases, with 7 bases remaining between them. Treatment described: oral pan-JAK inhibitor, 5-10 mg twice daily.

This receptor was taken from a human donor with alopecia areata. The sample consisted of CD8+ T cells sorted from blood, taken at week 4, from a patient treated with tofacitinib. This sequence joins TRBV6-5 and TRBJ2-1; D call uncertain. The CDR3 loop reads CASSYKEDNEQFF. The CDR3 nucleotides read TGTGCCAGCAGTTACAAAGAGGACAATGAGCAGTTCTTC.